A selection of T cell receptor beta chains follows, all from one sample in a study of early T cells in non-severe SARS-CoV-2 infection. One entry per CDR3 protein results from TCRdb running MiXCR on the 5' RACE reads. The sample includes more than 60,000 distinct CDR3 sequences, approximately 13% of them seen just once. Sequencing was performed on whole blood, taken at baseline. The receptors were gathered from an adult who was a healthcare worker with PCR-confirmed SARS-CoV-2 infection or an uninfected control (not recorded which). Each CDR3 is given with its conserved first and last residue. A D gene is named only where the DNA matches it firmly. Not every row has a clone size; where given, it reads once, few, many or a size class.

few	.	TRBV11-2	TRBJ1-4	TGTGCCAGCAGCTCCCTCCGAGACGAACCACCCCTTTTT	CASSSLRDEPPLF
.	.	TRBV6-6	TRBJ1-1	TGTGCCAGCAGCCTCTACGGCGAAGCTTTCTTT	CASSLYGEAFF
few	.	TRBV29-1	TRBJ1-1	TGCAGCGTTGGGCATCCCGCGAACACTGAAGCTTTCTTT	CSVGHPANTEAFF
few	TRBD1	TRBV11-2	TRBJ2-2	TGTGCCAGCAGCTTAGATCGGACAGGGGGCTCGAACACCGGGGAGCTGTTTTTT	CASSLDRTGGSNTGELFF
.	.	TRBV4-1	TRBJ1-4	TGCGCCAGCAGCCAAGATTCGGGAGTGGGGAATGAAAAACTGTTTTTT	CASSQDSGVGNEKLFF
many	.	TRBV12-5	TRBJ1-2	TGTGCTAGCCATTTTTGCGGACCATCACACCTGGCTAACTATGGCTACACCTTC	CASHFCGPSHLANYGYTF
once	.	TRBV2	TRBJ2-7	TGTGCCAGCAGTCCGAAACAGGGAGGGGTTTCCGAGCAGTACTTC	CASSPKQGGVSEQYF
many	TRBD1	TRBV7-2	TRBJ1-1	TGTGCCAGCACGCTACAGGGGGCGCGAACTGAAGCTTTCTTT	CASTLQGARTEAFF
.	.	TRBV7-9	TRBJ2-3	TGTGCCAGCAGCTTAGCGCGAGGTACAGATACGCAGTATTTT	CASSLARGTDTQYF
.	.	TRBV18	TRBJ1-2	TGTGCCAGCTCACTCCAGGGAATCGACTATGGCTACACCTTC	CASSLQGIDYGYTF
.	TRBD2	TRBV2	TRBJ2-3	TGTGCCAGCAACGAGGGGACTAGCTTTACCACAGATACGCAGTATTTT	CASNEGTSFTTDTQYF
few	.	TRBV5-7	TRBJ1-5	TGTGCCAGCAGCCCTGGGGGAAGGGCGGGCCAGCCCCAGCATTTT	CASSPGGRAGQPQHF
once	TRBD1	TRBV5-1	TRBJ2-1	TGCGCCAGCAGCTTTAGCCCCGGGACAGGGATCCGCCCGAGCTCCTACAATGAGCAGTTCTTC	CASSFSPGTGIRPSSYNEQFF
few	.	TRBV10-1	TRBJ1-5	TGCGCCAGCACCAGAAGGGGTAATCAGCCCCAGCATTTT	CASTRRGNQPQHF
.	TRBD2	TRBV28	TRBJ2-3	TGTGCCAGCAGTTCAACTAGCGGGGGCGAAGTTACGCAGTATTTT	CASSSTSGGEVTQYF
few	.	TRBV5-5	TRBJ1-2	TGTGCCAGCAGCCACTCACCGAATGCTAACTATGGCTACACCTTC	CASSHSPNANYGYTF
.	.	TRBV29-1	TRBJ2-7	TGCAGCGTTACCCCGGCGCAAGGCTACGAGCAGTACTTC	CSVTPAQGYEQYF
many	.	TRBV20-1	TRBJ2-2	TGCAGTGCTAGTGGTCAGGGCGGTACCGGGGAGCTGTTTTTT	CSASGQGGTGELFF
.	TRBD2	TRBV29-1	TRBJ2-7	TGCAGCGTTGAGTTTACTAGCGGGGTCTACGAGCAGTACTTC	CSVEFTSGVYEQYF
.	.	TRBV20-1	TRBJ2-3	TGCAGTGCACAGACTAGTGCAGATACGCAGTATTTT	CSAQTSADTQYF
many	.	TRBV29-1	TRBJ2-3	TGCAGCGTTGAATGGGCAGATACGCAGTATTTT	CSVEWADTQYF
many	.	TRBV20-1	TRBJ1-2	TGCAGTGCTAGAGGATCTGGGAACTATGGCTACACCTTC	CSARGSGNYGYTF
few	.	TRBV27	TRBJ2-5	TGTGCCAGCAGTTTAATTTCAGAGCAAGAGACCCAGTACTTC	CASSLISEQETQYF
few	TRBD1	TRBV29-1	TRBJ1-2	TGCAGCGTGGGAGGCCCCCAGGGGGCTAACTATGGCTACACCTTC	CSVGGPQGANYGYTF
many	TRBD1	TRBV20-1	TRBJ2-1	TGCAGTGCTCGTCGGACAGGGTACGACAATGAGCAGTTCTTC	CSARRTGYDNEQFF
many	.	TRBV19	TRBJ2-6	TGTGCCAGTAAAGGTCAGGGATTGGCCAACGTCCTGACTTTC	CASKGQGLANVLTF
few	TRBD2	TRBV6-6	TRBJ2-7	TGTGCCAGCAGGATCAGCGGGAGCTCCTACGAGCAGTACTTC	CASRISGSSYEQYF
.	TRBD1	TRBV27	TRBJ1-2	TGTGCCAGCTCGGGACAGGACTATGGCTACACCTTC	CASSGQDYGYTF
.	.	TRBV20-1	TRBJ1-3	TGCAGTGCTGACCGAATCTCTGGAAACACCATATATTTT	CSADRISGNTIYF
.	.	TRBV9	TRBJ1-6	TGTGCCAGCAGCGGCCAGGGCGGCTCACCCCTCCACTTT	CASSGQGGSPLHF
few	.	TRBV29-1	TRBJ2-3	TGCAGCGTTGAAGAGGGACGGTTGAGCACAGATACGCAGTATTTT	CSVEEGRLSTDTQYF
few	.	TRBV11-2	TRBJ2-5	TGTGCCAGCAGCTCCCCCCGGGACCAACAAGAGACCCAGTACTTC	CASSSPRDQQETQYF
many	.	TRBV3-1	TRBJ1-4	TGTGCCAGCAGCCCCTTCGGACGTTTGGAGAATGAAAAACTGTTTTTT	CASSPFGRLENEKLFF
.	.	TRBV28	TRBJ1-4	TGTGCCAGCAGTTCCCCGGAACAAGCAACTAATGAAAAACTGTTTTTT	CASSSPEQATNEKLFF
few	.	TRBV10-3	TRBJ1-5	TGTGCCATCAGTGACGCGTATCAGCCCCAGCATTTT	CAISDAYQPQHF
few	.	TRBV7-2	TRBJ2-3	TGTGCCAGCAGCCTAGGCGGGACACACAGCACAGATACGCAGTATTTT	CASSLGGTHSTDTQYF
many	.	TRBV6-1	TRBJ2-7	TGTGCCAGCAGTGAAGCGCTTCGGGGTGAGCAGTACTTC	CASSEALRGEQYF
.	.	TRBV27	TRBJ1-6	TGTGCCAGCCGGACGAGCTCGACAGACTATAATTCACCCCTCCACTTT	CASRTSSTDYNSPLHF
few	.	TRBV2	TRBJ2-5	TGTGCCAGCAGTGAAGCGCTTGGAGAGACCCAGTACTTC	CASSEALGETQYF
few	TRBD2	TRBV4-3	TRBJ2-7	TGCGCCAGCAGCCAAGAGTCCGGGACTAGCTCCTACGAGCAGTACTTC	CASSQESGTSSYEQYF
few	.	TRBV11-2	TRBJ2-7	TGTGCCAGCAGCTTAGGGACGGCATCTCCCTACGAGCAGTACTTC	CASSLGTASPYEQYF
.	.	TRBV18	TRBJ2-2	TGTGCCAGCTCACTGTCTCCGGGACCCACCGGGGAGCTGTTTTTT	CASSLSPGPTGELFF
.	TRBD1	TRBV20-1	TRBJ2-2	TGCAGTGCTAGCTCCCAGGGGGCGGACACCGGGGAGCTGTTTTTT	CSASSQGADTGELFF
few	TRBD2	TRBV5-1	TRBJ2-2	TGCGCCAGCAGCCAGAGCGGGGGGTCTGTTGTAGACACCGGGGAGCTGTTTTTT	CASSQSGGSVVDTGELFF
many	.	TRBV28	TRBJ1-1	TGTGCCAGCAGTTCCGGGAGGGTCGTTTGGGGAACTGAAGCTTTCTTT	CASSSGRVVWGTEAFF
few	TRBD1	TRBV6-5	TRBJ2-1	TGTGCCAGCAGTAGCGACAGGGGGTCCTACAATGAGCAGTTCTTC	CASSSDRGSYNEQFF